What follows describes a single T cell receptor beta chain. This receptor's antigen is unknown. The sample holds no much larger clone one base away, and base qualities are not on file. This record comes from a study of long-term antiretroviral therapy in people with HIV (dated by TCRdb to about 2022). In terms of the full investigation: The earliest samples were collected approximately a decade before the 2015 WHO recommendation for immediate ART, a period when ART was typically delayed until CD4 counts fell. Test extractions of a monoclonal T-cell line alongside some 36 polyclonal samples showed no cross-contamination during QIAcube processing. Eleven of the 30 participants with HIV were female. A retrospective serial study tested whether ART initiation and durable HIV suppression were associated with changes in peripheral blood TRB repertoire composition and diversity. From 25 to 30 adults with confirmed HIV infection, the cohort provided fewer than 200 cryopreserved PBMC samples, gathered serially across a mean of around 6 years (range 1-12).

As encoded in the germline V gene, CDR1 is SGDLS while CDR2 is YYNGEE. Relative to germline, V is 0 bases shorter and J is 1 base shorter, with 10 bases between their ends. Including the terminal cysteine and phenylalanine, the CDR3 comprises 15 residues. Just CDR3 DNA is preserved here, 45 bases in frame from base 1. The immunoSEQ hsTCRB v3.0 assay was used at survey level resolution to sequence the TRB variable region. TRB sequencing targeted a depth of about 40,000-50,000 T-cell genomes per sample. Pooled TRB libraries were sequenced on an Illumina MiSeq with a v3 150-cycle kit. In the source study's methods: Repertoire analysis was performed in R inside a reproducible Nextflow workflow that covered QC, data transformation and analysis. LymphoSeq2, an R package for AIRR-Seq data exploration, was used to implement custom analyses. A few samples yielding fewer than 5000 total TRB sequences were excluded, leaving more than 150 analyzed HIV repertoires. Of the 188 retained HIV repertoires, about 59 were collected before and 120 to 130 after ART initiation. Repertoires were downsampled to 5000 TRB nucleotide sequences, and summary statistics were averaged over 100 downsampling iterations. The analysis kept only TRB sequences whose CDR3 regions were at least seven amino acids long. A Shannon entropy-derived clonality score and the Gini coefficient were used to measure diversity. In repertoire networks, the top 5000 CDR3 amino acid sequences were linked whenever an edit distance of one separated two sequences. For TRB CDR3 amino acid sequences, antigen specificity groups and MHC restriction were predicted with GLIPH2. CDR3 amino acid sequences were matched against VDJdb and McPAS-TCR to flag known CMV, EBV, HIV or tissue antigen associations. Pre-ART, post-ART and control groups were compared with Wilcoxon signed-rank tests and Holm-Bonferroni correction. TCRdb retrieved this table from immuneACCESS and kept in-frame rearrangements only. Not all clones are present; in checked studies, unresolved V genes account for under half, and no reason is known for the remainder. V and J calls and clone size follow that table, whereas D and trimming were derived from the DNA. The sample includes about 20,000 clones, with approximately 88% observed a single time. Around 8.9% of the sample comes from the top ten.

To be included, a participant needed at least one PBMC sample from before ART initiation plus at least two post-ART samples. Every participant with HIV received treatment in the United States of America. Cryopreserved samples of about 1-10 million PBMC were thawed and washed before DNA extraction. At the time of the earliest PBMC sample, participants with HIV were aged between roughly 23 and 60 years. Each participant contributed PBMC samples from 1-4 timepoints before ART initiation and 2-8 timepoints after ART initiation, with a median of 7 samples. For every participant, serial HIV viral load, CD4+ T-cell count, ART history and demographic data were obtained. A Qiagen kit on a QIAcube was used to extract genomic DNA from unsorted PBMC, with samples processed in batches of 12. Overall study results and their limits: The repertoire was dominated across all time points by expanded TRB clones identified before ART initiation, although this dominance was seen to fluctuate and to decrease in many PLHIV after ART. The samples span the years 2004 to 2017, and the ART regimens used may be less effective than current regimens. Starting ART was linked to a significant rise in TRB diversity, yet even after long-term ART the diversity remained significantly lower than in transplant donor controls. Because cell numbers in pre-ART samples were limited, unsorted PBMC were profiled instead of sorted CD4+ and CD8+ T cells. CDR3 length ranges in HIV repertoires were narrower than in controls, and network structure suggested an antigen-experienced repertoire with only a slight naive shift after ART. No data were available on ART adherence, viral resistance or therapy changes, limiting inferences about post-ART repertoire changes. Owing to limited PBMC availability, only the TCR beta chain was sequenced, without alpha chain pairing.

Sample: unsorted PBMCs, taken 1.2 years after starting antiretroviral therapy. The chain links TRBV9 with TRBJ1-1, with no reliable assignment of the D segment. The sequence was collected from a woman between 35 and 50 years old with HIV. Here is the DNA: TGTGCCAGCAGCGTAGGCGGTTGGCCGAACACTGAAGCTTTCTTT. Its translation is CASSVGGWPNTEAFF. The entire variable domain, with the stretches around the CDR3 drawn from the reference TRBV9 and TRBJ1-1 proteins, is DSGVTQTPKHLITATGQRVTLRCSPRSGDLSVYWYQQSLDQGLQFLIQYYNGEERAKGNILERFSAQQFPDLHSELNLSSLELGDSALYFCASSVGGWPNTEAFFGQGTRLTVV.